The clone carrying this T cell receptor beta chain showed up just once. Antigen: not known. Method: immunoSEQ multiplex PCR; TCRdb's copy keeps in-frame clones and lacks some. The repertoire has some 71,000 clones, approximately 84% of them found once; the top ten carry 13%. This sample was included in a study of T cells in localized non-small cell lung cancer. Study-level findings and limits: The study found T cell clonality highest in uninvolved adjacent lung, above tumor. Because sequencing included only one region (of the tumor), heterogeneity remains possible.

The V end lost 0 bases, the J end lost 8 bases, and 14 bases lay between the germline ends. CDR1 is SGHTS and CDR2 is YDEGEE in the germline V gene. The CDR3 is made up of 14 amino acids. This receptor was identified in a female donor of 60 years or more with stage I lung adenocarcinoma. The rearrangement uses TRBV5-8 and TRBJ1-2; no firm D call. The sample here was peripheral blood, taken before any cancer treatment. This chain's CDR3 is CASSLAPSLKGYTF. The CDR3 DNA reads TGTGCCAGCAGCTTGGCCCCGAGCCTAAAAGGCTACACCTTC.